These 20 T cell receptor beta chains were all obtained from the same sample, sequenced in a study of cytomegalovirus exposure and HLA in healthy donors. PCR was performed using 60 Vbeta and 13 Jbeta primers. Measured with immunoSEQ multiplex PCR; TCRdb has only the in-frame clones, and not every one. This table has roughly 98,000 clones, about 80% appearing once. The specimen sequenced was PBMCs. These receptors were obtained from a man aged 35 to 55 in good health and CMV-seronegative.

The CDR3 sequence is CASRTPVTSGSPGELFF. The CDR3, as DNA: TGTGCCAGCAGAACCCCCGTCACTAGCGGGAGTCCCGGGGAGCTGTTTTTT. J is TRBJ2-2 and V is TRBV28, with 11 bases fitting TRBD2. Germline V gives CDR1 MDHEN, CDR2 SYDVKM. The V and J ends lost 6 bases and 6 bases, in that order; junction bases with no gene match: 12. The CDR3 length is 17 residues.

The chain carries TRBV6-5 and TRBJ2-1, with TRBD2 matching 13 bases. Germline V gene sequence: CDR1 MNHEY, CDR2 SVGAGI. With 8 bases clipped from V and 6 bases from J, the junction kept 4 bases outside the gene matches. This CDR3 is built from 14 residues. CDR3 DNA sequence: TGTGCCAGCCAAACTAGCGGGGGGGCCAATGAGCAGTTCTTC. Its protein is CASQTSGGANEQFF.

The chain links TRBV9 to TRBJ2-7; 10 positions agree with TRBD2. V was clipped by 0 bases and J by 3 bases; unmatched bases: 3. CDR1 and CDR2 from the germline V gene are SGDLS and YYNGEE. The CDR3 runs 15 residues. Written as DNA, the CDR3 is TGTGCCAGCAGCGTAGAACCTAGCGGGAGCTACGAGCAGTACTTC. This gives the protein CASSVEPSGSYEQYF.

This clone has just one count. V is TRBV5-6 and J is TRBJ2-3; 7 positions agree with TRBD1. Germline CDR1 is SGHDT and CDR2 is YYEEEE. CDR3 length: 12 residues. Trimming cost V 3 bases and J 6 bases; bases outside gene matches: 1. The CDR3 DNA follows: TGTGCCAGCAGCTACAGGGGTGATACGCAGTATTTT. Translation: CASSYRGDTQYF.

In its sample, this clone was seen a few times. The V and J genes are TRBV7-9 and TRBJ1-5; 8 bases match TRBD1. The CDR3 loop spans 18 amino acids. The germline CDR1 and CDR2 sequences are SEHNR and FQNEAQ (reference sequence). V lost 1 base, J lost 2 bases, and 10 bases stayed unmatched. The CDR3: CASSLGSGGEPRNQPQHF. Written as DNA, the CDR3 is TGTGCCAGCAGCTTAGGTTCAGGGGGCGAACCCCGCAATCAGCCCCAGCATTTT.

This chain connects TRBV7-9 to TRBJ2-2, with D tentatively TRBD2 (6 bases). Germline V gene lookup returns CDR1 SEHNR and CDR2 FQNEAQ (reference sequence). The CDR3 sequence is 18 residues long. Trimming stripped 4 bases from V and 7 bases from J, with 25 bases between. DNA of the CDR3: TGTGCCAGCAGCTATCGTGTCGGGGGTCTGGTCGGAGGCGGGGAGCTGTTTTTT. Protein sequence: CASSYRVGGLVGGGELFF.

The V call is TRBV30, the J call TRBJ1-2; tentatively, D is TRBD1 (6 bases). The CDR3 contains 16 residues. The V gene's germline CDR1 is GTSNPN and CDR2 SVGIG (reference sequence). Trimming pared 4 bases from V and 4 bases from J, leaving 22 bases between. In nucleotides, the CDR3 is TGTGCCTGGACCACCCTAACAGGGATAGAGCCCTATGGCTACACCTTC. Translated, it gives CAWTTLTGIEPYGYTF.

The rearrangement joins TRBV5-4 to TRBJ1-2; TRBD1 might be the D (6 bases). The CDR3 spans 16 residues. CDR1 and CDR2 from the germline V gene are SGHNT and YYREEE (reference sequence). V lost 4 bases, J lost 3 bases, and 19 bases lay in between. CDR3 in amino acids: CASSPAPRTGHYGYTF. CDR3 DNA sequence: TGTGCCAGCAGCCCAGCCCCCCGCACAGGGCACTATGGCTACACCTTC.

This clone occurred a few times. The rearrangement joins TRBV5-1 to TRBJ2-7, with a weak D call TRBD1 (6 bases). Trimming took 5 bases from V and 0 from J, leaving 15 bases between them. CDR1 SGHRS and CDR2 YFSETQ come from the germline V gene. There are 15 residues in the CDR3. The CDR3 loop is CASSWADRSSYEQYF. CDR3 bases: TGCGCCAGCAGTTGGGCGGACAGAAGCTCCTACGAGCAGTACTTC.

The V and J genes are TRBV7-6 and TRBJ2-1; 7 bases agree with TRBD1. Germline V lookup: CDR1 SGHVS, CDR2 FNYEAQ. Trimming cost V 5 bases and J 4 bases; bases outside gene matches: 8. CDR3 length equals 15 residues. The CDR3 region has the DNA TGTGCCAGCAGCCCAGGGGGTCCTATATACAATGAGCAGTTCTTC. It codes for CASSPGGPIYNEQFF.

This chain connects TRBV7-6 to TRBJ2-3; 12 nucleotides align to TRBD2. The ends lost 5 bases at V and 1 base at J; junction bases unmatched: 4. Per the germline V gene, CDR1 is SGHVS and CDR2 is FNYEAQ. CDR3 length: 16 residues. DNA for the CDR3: TGTGCCAGCAGCCCTCGGACTAGCGGGGGCACAGATACGCAGTATTTT. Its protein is CASSPRTSGGTDTQYF.

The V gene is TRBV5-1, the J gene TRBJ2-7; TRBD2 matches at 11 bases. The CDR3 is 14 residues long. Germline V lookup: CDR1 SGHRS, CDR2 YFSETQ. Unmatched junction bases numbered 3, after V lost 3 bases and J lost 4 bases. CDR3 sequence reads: CASSSTSGTYEQYF. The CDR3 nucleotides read TGCGCCAGCAGCTCGACTAGCGGGACTTACGAGCAGTACTTC.

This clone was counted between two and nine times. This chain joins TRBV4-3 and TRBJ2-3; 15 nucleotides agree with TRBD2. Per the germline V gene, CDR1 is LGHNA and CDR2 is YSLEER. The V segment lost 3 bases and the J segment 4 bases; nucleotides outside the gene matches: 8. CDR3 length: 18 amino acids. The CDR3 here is CASSHRTSGGAWADTQYF. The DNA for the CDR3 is TGCGCCAGCAGCCACCGGACTAGCGGGGGGGCCTGGGCAGATACGCAGTATTTT.

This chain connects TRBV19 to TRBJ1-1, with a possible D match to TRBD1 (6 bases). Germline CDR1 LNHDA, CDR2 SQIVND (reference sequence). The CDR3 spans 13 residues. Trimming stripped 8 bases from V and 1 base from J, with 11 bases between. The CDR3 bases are TGTGCCAGTCGGGACATCCCGAACACTGAAGCTTTCTTT. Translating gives CASRDIPNTEAFF.

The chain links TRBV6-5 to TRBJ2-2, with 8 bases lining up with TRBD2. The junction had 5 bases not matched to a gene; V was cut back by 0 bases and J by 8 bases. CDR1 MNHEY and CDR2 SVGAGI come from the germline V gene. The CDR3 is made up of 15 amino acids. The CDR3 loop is CASSYSAIAGGELFF. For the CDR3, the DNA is TGTGCCAGCAGTTACTCGGCGATAGCGGGGGGGGAGCTGTTTTTT.

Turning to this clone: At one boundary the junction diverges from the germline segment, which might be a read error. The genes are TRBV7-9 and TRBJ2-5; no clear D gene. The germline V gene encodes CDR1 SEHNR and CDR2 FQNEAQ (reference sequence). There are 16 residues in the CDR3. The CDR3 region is CSSSLVGPGSQETQYF. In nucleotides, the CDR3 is TGTTCCAGCAGCTTAGTGGGTCCGGGTAGCCAAGAGACCCAGTACTTC.

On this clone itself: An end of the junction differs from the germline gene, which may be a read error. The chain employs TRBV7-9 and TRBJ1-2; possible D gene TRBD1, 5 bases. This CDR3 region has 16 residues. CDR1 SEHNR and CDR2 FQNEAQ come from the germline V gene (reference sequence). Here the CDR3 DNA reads TGTTCCAGCAGCTCTCTAAGGGGTTCCCGGAGCTATGGCTACACCTTC. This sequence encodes CSSSSLRGSRSYGYTF.

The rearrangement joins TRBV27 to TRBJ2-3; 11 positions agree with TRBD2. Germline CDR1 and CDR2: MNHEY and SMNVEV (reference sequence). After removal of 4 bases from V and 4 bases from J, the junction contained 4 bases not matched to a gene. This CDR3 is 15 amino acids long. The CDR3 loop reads CASSSLAGEADTQYF. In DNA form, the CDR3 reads TGTGCCAGCAGTTCACTAGCGGGAGAGGCAGATACGCAGTATTTT.

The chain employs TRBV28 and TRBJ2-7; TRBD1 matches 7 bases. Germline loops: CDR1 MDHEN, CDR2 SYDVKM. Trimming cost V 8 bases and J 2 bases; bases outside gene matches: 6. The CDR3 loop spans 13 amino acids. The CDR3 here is CASAGTATYEQYF. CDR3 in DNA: TGTGCCAGCGCCGGGACAGCAACCTACGAGCAGTACTTC.

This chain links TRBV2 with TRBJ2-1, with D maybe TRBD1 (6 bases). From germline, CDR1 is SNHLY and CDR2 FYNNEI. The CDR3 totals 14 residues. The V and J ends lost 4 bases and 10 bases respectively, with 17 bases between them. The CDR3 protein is CASSVSTGSREQFF. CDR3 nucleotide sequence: TGTGCCAGCAGTGTGAGTACAGGGAGTAGGGAGCAGTTCTTC.